This section outlines one T cell receptor (beta chain) sequence together with its context. The antigen is unknown. This record comes from a study of blood T cells in healthy people across ages. Study-level points and caveats: Donor CMV status, an unknown factor, possibly confounded changes in expanded clonotypes. Researchers report that TCR beta diversity correlated strongly with naive T cell percentage.

Primed by a sample-barcoded 5' primer and a J-beta primer mix, a second PCR proceeded for roughly 6 to 12 cycles. TCRdb re-derived calls from the 5' RACE reads in MiXCR, one entry per CDR3 protein. The sample records some 1.8 million distinct CDR3 sequences, 35% to 50% being singletons. The CDR3 sequence is 17 residues long. V gave up 4 bases and J gave up 4 bases, with 22 bases separating them. Germline assignment: CDR1 MGHRA and CDR2 YSYEKL. The receptor comes from a human donor in good health. Material for sequencing was blood. The rearrangement uses TRBV4-1 and TRBJ2-5, with a weak D call TRBD1 (6 bases). This CDR3 is CASSPLWDIPRIETQYF. For the CDR3, the DNA is TGCGCCAGCAGCCCTCTTTGGGACATCCCAAGAATAGAGACCCAGTACTTC.